A selection of T cell receptor beta chains follows, all from one sample in a study of T cell responses to AZD1222 COVID-19 vaccine. Only in-frame clones appear in the TCRdb table, and some are missing; sequencing was by immunoSEQ multiplex PCR. Among about 140,000 clones listed, 92% were seen once. The starting material was peripheral blood, obtained on day 0 of AZD1222 vaccination. These receptors all stem from an adult in good health. Both conserved end residues are part of each CDR3. Fields, in order: J gene, V gene, D gene, clone size, CDR3 protein, CDR3 DNA. D genes are given only for firm matches. The size entry is marked missing in some rows and otherwise reads once, few, many or a size class.

J gene: TRBJ1-3
V gene: TRBV4-1
D gene: -
clone size: once
CDR3 protein: CASSQVMQSLLSGNTIYF
CDR3 DNA: TGCGCCAGCAGCCAAGTTATGCAGTCCTTACTCTCTGGAAACACCATATATTTT

J gene: TRBJ1-6
V gene: TRBV18
D gene: -
clone size: -
CDR3 protein: CASSPPSGNSPLHF
CDR3 DNA: TGTGCCAGCTCACCACCAAGCGGGAATTCACCCCTCCACTTT

J gene: TRBJ1-1
V gene: TRBV6-1
D gene: TRBD1
clone size: -
CDR3 protein: CASSEPGTGRRAFF
CDR3 DNA: TGTGCCAGCAGTGAACCCGGGACAGGGCGGAGAGCTTTCTTT

J gene: TRBJ2-5
V gene: TRBV5-4
D gene: -
clone size: -
CDR3 protein: CASSNQGRTQETQYF
CDR3 DNA: TGTGCCAGCAGCAACCAGGGGAGGACACAAGAGACCCAGTACTTC

J gene: TRBJ1-2
V gene: TRBV6-5
D gene: TRBD1
clone size: -
CDR3 protein: CASRGTRGQNYGYTF
CDR3 DNA: TGTGCCAGCAGGGGGACCAGGGGGCAAAACTATGGCTACACCTTC

J gene: TRBJ2-3
V gene: TRBV3-1/TRBV3-2
D gene: -
clone size: -
CDR3 protein: CASSQVDRADTQYF
CDR3 DNA: TGTGCCAGCAGCCAAGTGGACCGGGCAGATACGCAGTATTTT

J gene: TRBJ1-2
V gene: TRBV27
D gene: -
clone size: once
CDR3 protein: CASSALTANYGYTF
CDR3 DNA: TGTGCCAGCAGTGCGCTAACAGCTAACTATGGCTACACCTTC

J gene: TRBJ2-7
V gene: TRBV19
D gene: -
clone size: -
CDR3 protein: CASSIGWGAYEQYF
CDR3 DNA: TGTGCCAGTAGTATAGGATGGGGTGCCTACGAGCAGTACTTC

J gene: TRBJ2-7
V gene: TRBV7-9
D gene: -
clone size: -
CDR3 protein: CASSPGGGYEQYF
CDR3 DNA: TGTGCCAGCAGCCCGGGCGGCGGGTACGAGCAGTACTTC

J gene: TRBJ2-2
V gene: TRBV28
D gene: TRBD1
clone size: -
CDR3 protein: CASRLGQTNTGELFF
CDR3 DNA: TGTGCCAGCAGGCTGGGACAGACGAACACCGGGGAGCTGTTTTTT

J gene: TRBJ2-2
V gene: TRBV5-4
D gene: -
clone size: once
CDR3 protein: CASSSGQMNTGELFF
CDR3 DNA: TGTGCCAGCAGCTCAGGACAGATGAACACCGGGGAGCTGTTTTTT

J gene: TRBJ2-3
V gene: TRBV7-2
D gene: TRBD2
clone size: -
CDR3 protein: CASSLVGLAGDTQYF
CDR3 DNA: TGTGCCAGCAGCTTAGTAGGGCTAGCGGGGGATACGCAGTATTTT

J gene: TRBJ2-7
V gene: TRBV7-2
D gene: -
clone size: -
CDR3 protein: CASSRPTGGPYEQYF
CDR3 DNA: TGTGCCAGCAGCCGTCCAACGGGGGGCCCCTACGAGCAGTACTTC

J gene: TRBJ2-4
V gene: TRBV28
D gene: TRBD1
clone size: -
CDR3 protein: CASSPRGRNYIQYF
CDR3 DNA: TGTGCCAGCAGTCCCAGGGGGCGGAATTACATTCAGTACTTC

J gene: TRBJ2-5
V gene: TRBV28
D gene: -
clone size: -
CDR3 protein: CASSLGGIGETQYF
CDR3 DNA: TGTGCCAGCAGTTTGGGTGGTATAGGAGAGACCCAGTACTTC

J gene: TRBJ2-7
V gene: TRBV19
D gene: -
clone size: once
CDR3 protein: CASSSPSRSGYEQYF
CDR3 DNA: TGTGCCAGTAGTAGCCCCTCCAGGAGCGGCTACGAGCAGTACTTC

J gene: TRBJ2-5
V gene: TRBV27
D gene: TRBD2
clone size: -
CDR3 protein: CASRASGIWETQYF
CDR3 DNA: TGTGCCAGCAGGGCTAGCGGGATTTGGGAGACCCAGTACTTC

J gene: TRBJ1-3
V gene: TRBV5-1
D gene: -
clone size: -
CDR3 protein: CASSLVLGGAGNTIYF
CDR3 DNA: TGCGCCAGCAGCTTGGTTCTGGGGGGCGCAGGAAACACCATATATTTT

J gene: TRBJ1-6
V gene: TRBV4-2
D gene: -
clone size: -
CDR3 protein: CASSQDRAQRPLHF
CDR3 DNA: TGTGCCAGCAGCCAAGACCGGGCCCAGCGGCCCCTCCACTTT

J gene: TRBJ2-3
V gene: TRBV9
D gene: -
clone size: -
CDR3 protein: CASSIQLESTDTQYF
CDR3 DNA: TGTGCCAGCAGCATCCAACTAGAATCCACAGATACGCAGTATTTT

J gene: TRBJ1-5
V gene: TRBV19
D gene: -
clone size: few
CDR3 protein: CASSLNRVQAQHF
CDR3 DNA: TGTGCCAGTAGCCTAAACAGGGTACAGGCCCAGCATTTT

J gene: TRBJ2-7
V gene: TRBV15
D gene: -
clone size: -
CDR3 protein: CATSRTLRVLYF
CDR3 DNA: TGTGCCACCAGCAGAACACTCCGAGTACTGTACTTC

J gene: TRBJ2-7
V gene: TRBV10-1
D gene: -
clone size: -
CDR3 protein: CASSEVSYEQYF
CDR3 DNA: TGCGCCAGCAGTGAGGTGTCCTACGAGCAGTACTTC

J gene: TRBJ2-1
V gene: TRBV2
D gene: -
clone size: -
CDR3 protein: CASSELLLAWNEQFF
CDR3 DNA: TGTGCCAGCAGTGAGCTCCTTCTAGCGTGGAATGAGCAGTTCTTC

J gene: TRBJ2-5
V gene: TRBV3-1/TRBV3-2
D gene: -
clone size: -
CDR3 protein: CASSPGGQRKWETQYF
CDR3 DNA: TGTGCCAGCAGCCCCGGCGGACAGAGGAAGTGGGAGACCCAGTACTTC

J gene: TRBJ1-1
V gene: TRBV5-5
D gene: -
clone size: -
CDR3 protein: CASSLEGVLEAFF
CDR3 DNA: TGTGCCAGCAGCTTGGAAGGGGTCTTAGAAGCTTTCTTT

J gene: TRBJ1-4
V gene: TRBV18
D gene: -
clone size: -
CDR3 protein: CASSVRENEKLFF
CDR3 DNA: TGTGCCAGCTCAGTTCGGGAGAATGAAAAACTGTTTTTT

J gene: TRBJ2-1
V gene: TRBV7-9
D gene: -
clone size: -
CDR3 protein: CASSGGPVDEQFF
CDR3 DNA: TGTGCCAGCAGCGGGGGGCCAGTGGATGAGCAGTTCTTC

J gene: TRBJ1-1
V gene: TRBV6-6
D gene: -
clone size: -
CDR3 protein: CASSRQILNTEAFF
CDR3 DNA: TGTGCCAGCAGTCGACAGATTTTGAACACTGAAGCTTTCTTT

J gene: TRBJ1-2
V gene: TRBV18
D gene: TRBD1
clone size: few
CDR3 protein: CASLGQTLLYGYTF
CDR3 DNA: TGTGCCAGCTTGGGACAGACTCTCCTCTATGGCTACACCTTC

J gene: TRBJ2-7
V gene: TRBV28
D gene: -
clone size: -
CDR3 protein: CASSFIGGASSYEQYF
CDR3 DNA: TGTGCCAGCAGTTTCATTGGGGGGGCCTCAAGCTACGAGCAGTACTTC

J gene: TRBJ1-3
V gene: TRBV7-2
D gene: -
clone size: -
CDR3 protein: CASSLDRRENTIYF
CDR3 DNA: TGTGCCAGCAGCTTAGACAGGCGGGAAAACACCATATATTTT

J gene: TRBJ2-7
V gene: TRBV2
D gene: TRBD1
clone size: -
CDR3 protein: CARDETGNPYEQYF
CDR3 DNA: TGTGCCAGAGACGAGACAGGGAATCCCTACGAGCAGTACTTC

J gene: TRBJ1-1
V gene: TRBV12-3/TRBV12-4
D gene: -
clone size: -
CDR3 protein: CASSPGTEAFF
CDR3 DNA: TGTGCCAGCAGTCCGGGCACTGAAGCTTTCTTT

J gene: TRBJ1-6
V gene: TRBV18
D gene: TRBD1
clone size: -
CDR3 protein: CASSAGQGVSPLHF
CDR3 DNA: TGTGCCAGCTCGGCGGGACAGGGTGTTTCACCCCTCCACTTT

J gene: TRBJ1-1
V gene: TRBV5-1
D gene: -
clone size: -
CDR3 protein: CASSLIVNTEAFF
CDR3 DNA: TGCGCCAGCAGCTTGATAGTGAACACTGAAGCTTTCTTT

J gene: TRBJ1-6
V gene: TRBV15
D gene: -
clone size: -
CDR3 protein: CATSRDPDYNSPLHF
CDR3 DNA: TGTGCCACCAGCAGAGACCCGGATTATAATTCACCCCTCCACTTT

J gene: TRBJ2-7
V gene: TRBV3-1/TRBV3-2
D gene: -
clone size: -
CDR3 protein: CASSRAHYEQYF
CDR3 DNA: TGTGCCAGCAGCCGAGCGCACTACGAGCAGTACTTC

J gene: TRBJ1-4
V gene: TRBV7-9
D gene: -
clone size: -
CDR3 protein: CASSPPGVGNEKLFF
CDR3 DNA: TGTGCCAGCAGCCCACCGGGCGTCGGTAATGAAAAACTGTTTTTT

J gene: TRBJ1-4
V gene: TRBV19
D gene: TRBD1
clone size: -
CDR3 protein: CASIGRETGANEKLFF
CDR3 DNA: TGTGCCAGTATAGGTCGGGAGACAGGGGCTAATGAAAAACTGTTTTTT

J gene: TRBJ1-3
V gene: TRBV5-4
D gene: -
clone size: -
CDR3 protein: CASSLDPNVGGNTIYF
CDR3 DNA: TGTGCCAGCAGCTTGGATCCGAACGTCGGGGGAAACACCATATATTTT

J gene: TRBJ1-6
V gene: TRBV4-1
D gene: -
clone size: few
CDR3 protein: CASSQDAGGSSPLHF
CDR3 DNA: TGCGCCAGCAGCCAAGACGCGGGTGGGAGCTCACCCCTCCACTTT

J gene: TRBJ2-7
V gene: TRBV5-4
D gene: TRBD2
clone size: -
CDR3 protein: CASSLAGTSVYEQYF
CDR3 DNA: TGTGCCAGCAGCTTGGCCGGGACTAGCGTCTACGAGCAGTACTTC

J gene: TRBJ2-5
V gene: TRBV7-2
D gene: -
clone size: -
CDR3 protein: CASSFPGVQTQYF
CDR3 DNA: TGTGCCAGCAGCTTCCCTGGGGTGCAGACCCAGTACTTC

J gene: TRBJ2-1
V gene: TRBV27
D gene: -
clone size: -
CDR3 protein: CASSQTGDEQFF
CDR3 DNA: TGTGCCAGCAGTCAGACTGGGGATGAGCAGTTCTTC

J gene: TRBJ1-2
V gene: TRBV6-1
D gene: -
clone size: -
CDR3 protein: CASSEGGGVYGYTF
CDR3 DNA: TGTGCCAGCAGTGAAGGAGGGGGGGTCTATGGCTACACCTTC

J gene: TRBJ2-5
V gene: TRBV12-5
D gene: TRBD1
clone size: once
CDR3 protein: CASGLGRTGGIKETQYF
CDR3 DNA: TGTGCTAGTGGTTTGGGACGGACAGGGGGCATCAAAGAGACCCAGTACTTC

J gene: TRBJ1-1
V gene: TRBV4-2
D gene: TRBD1
clone size: -
CDR3 protein: CASSQDGQANTEAFF
CDR3 DNA: TGTGCCAGCAGCCAAGACGGACAGGCGAACACTGAAGCTTTCTTT

J gene: TRBJ2-5
V gene: TRBV5-6
D gene: -
clone size: -
CDR3 protein: CASSLGSRMETQYF
CDR3 DNA: TGTGCCAGCAGCTTGGGGTCTCGTATGGAGACCCAGTACTTC

J gene: TRBJ1-2
V gene: TRBV6-6
D gene: -
clone size: -
CDR3 protein: CASSPTRRVRGMGRGYTF
CDR3 DNA: TGTGCCAGCAGTCCCACGAGGAGGGTTCGCGGCATGGGTAGAGGCTACACCTTC